Listed below are T cell receptor beta chains from one sample, sequenced in a study of T cells in narcolepsy. Using immunoSEQ multiplex PCR, the repertoire was profiled, and TCRdb retains in-frame clones only, with some absent. Among 25,000 to 35,000 clones, about three quarters were seen once, and the ten largest hold less than 1.5%. The specimen was CD45RA- memory CD4+ T cells from PBMCs. These receptors were taken from a human donor with narcolepsy. Each CDR3 is given with its conserved first and last residue. Each record gives: CDR3 DNA, CDR3 protein, D gene, clone size, J gene, V gene. A D gene is named only where the DNA matches it firmly. The size of a clone is reported for some rows only, either as once, few or many, or as a class for expanded clones.

DNA: TGTGCCAGCAGCCCTGAGGGCAGGGAAAGCAATCAGCCCCAGCATTTT
CDR3: CASSPEGRESNQPQHF
D: .
size: .
J: TRBJ1-5
V: TRBV5-4

DNA: TGTGCCAGCAGCTCCGGGACACTAACACGGAACGAGCAGTACTTC
CDR3: CASSSGTLTRNEQYF
D: .
size: .
J: TRBJ2-7
V: TRBV5-6

DNA: TGCAGTGCCTCCCGGTATGGCTACACCTTC
CDR3: CSASRYGYTF
D: .
size: once
J: TRBJ1-2
V: TRBV20-1

DNA: TGTGCCAGTAGTATAGGAGGAGGTACCGGGGAGCTGTTTTTT
CDR3: CASSIGGGTGELFF
D: .
size: few
J: TRBJ2-2
V: TRBV19

DNA: TGTGCCAGGGCCAGGGGCTTCGAAGCTTTCTTT
CDR3: CARARGFEAFF
D: .
size: few
J: TRBJ1-1
V: TRBV2

DNA: TGTGCCAGCAGCTTCCAGACAGGGGGGATCACTGAAGCTTTCTTT
CDR3: CASSFQTGGITEAFF
D: TRBD1
size: .
J: TRBJ1-1
V: TRBV9

DNA: TGTGCCAGCAGCTCTATCCCCAGGGGTGAGACAGATACGCAGTATTTT
CDR3: CASSSIPRGETDTQYF
D: .
size: .
J: TRBJ2-3
V: TRBV7-3

DNA: TGTGCCAGCTCACCAGGGGCGGGTAATCAGCCCCAGCATTTT
CDR3: CASSPGAGNQPQHF
D: .
size: .
J: TRBJ1-5
V: TRBV18

DNA: TGCAGCGTTGAAGATCGGTTGGGGCGGGTCCTCTTGAACACTGAAGCTTTCTTT
CDR3: CSVEDRLGRVLLNTEAFF
D: .
size: .
J: TRBJ1-1
V: TRBV29-1

DNA: TGTGCCAGTAGGGGGAACAGGGCCGATCAGCCCCAGCATTTT
CDR3: CASRGNRADQPQHF
D: .
size: .
J: TRBJ1-5
V: TRBV19

DNA: TGTGCCAGCAGCGTCGGGACGGGGAGCACAGATACGCAGTATTTT
CDR3: CASSVGTGSTDTQYF
D: .
size: .
J: TRBJ2-3
V: TRBV9

DNA: TGCGCCAGCAGCTTGGCAGCTAGCGGGTACTCCTACGAGCAGTACTTC
CDR3: CASSLAASGYSYEQYF
D: TRBD2
size: .
J: TRBJ2-7
V: TRBV5-1

DNA: TGTGCCAGTAGTATAGATCATACTCGAGGGACAGACCTCTATGGCTACACCTTC
CDR3: CASSIDHTRGTDLYGYTF
D: TRBD1
size: .
J: TRBJ1-2
V: TRBV19

DNA: TGCGCCAGCAGCCTACAACGGGACACTGAAGCTTTCTTT
CDR3: CASSLQRDTEAFF
D: .
size: medium-sized
J: TRBJ1-1
V: TRBV5-1

DNA: TGTGCCAGCAGTTCACCGGGACAGGGAAGCCCTGGGGAGCTGTTTTTT
CDR3: CASSSPGQGSPGELFF
D: TRBD1
size: few
J: TRBJ2-2
V: TRBV9

DNA: TGTGCCACGGGGCGGCGCACAGATACGCAGTATTTT
CDR3: CATGRRTDTQYF
D: .
size: .
J: TRBJ2-3
V: TRBV18

DNA: TGTGCCAGCAGTTTAAGTCAGGGGGCTACAGATACGCAGTATTTT
CDR3: CASSLSQGATDTQYF
D: TRBD1
size: .
J: TRBJ2-3
V: TRBV6-5

DNA: TGTGCCAGCAGCCCCGGTGGGACTCCGAGCTCCTACGAGCAGTACTTC
CDR3: CASSPGGTPSSYEQYF
D: .
size: .
J: TRBJ2-7
V: TRBV5-4

DNA: TGTGCCAGCTCTTACACTGAAGCTTTCTTT
CDR3: CASSYTEAFF
D: .
size: once
J: TRBJ1-1
V: TRBV6-5

DNA: TGTGCCAGTAGTATTCAAGGGGCGAACAACTATGGCTACACCTTC
CDR3: CASSIQGANNYGYTF
D: .
size: .
J: TRBJ1-2
V: TRBV19

DNA: TGTGCCAGTAGTATAGCGGGGGAGAGCACCGGGGAGCTGTTTTTT
CDR3: CASSIAGESTGELFF
D: .
size: once
J: TRBJ2-2
V: TRBV19

DNA: TGTGCCAGCGGGGTAGGAATTCAAGAGACCCAGTACTTC
CDR3: CASGVGIQETQYF
D: .
size: once
J: TRBJ2-5
V: TRBV11-2

DNA: TGTGCCAGCAGCCTGGGGGGCAAGTCGGACACTGAAGCTTTCTTT
CDR3: CASSLGGKSDTEAFF
D: .
size: medium-sized
J: TRBJ1-1
V: TRBV11-3

DNA: TGTGCCAGCAGCCTAGACACGTCGTGGGGCTACACCTTC
CDR3: CASSLDTSWGYTF
D: .
size: .
J: TRBJ1-2
V: TRBV7-9

DNA: TGTGCCAGCAGTCGAGGGGCCGCGAACACTGAAGCTTTCTTT
CDR3: CASSRGAANTEAFF
D: .
size: .
J: TRBJ1-1
V: TRBV6-5

DNA: TGTGCCAGCAGCTTATCGGGTCGGAAGGGCACCGGGGAGCTGTTTTTT
CDR3: CASSLSGRKGTGELFF
D: .
size: .
J: TRBJ2-2
V: TRBV7-3

DNA: TGTGCCAGCACCCCAGGCAGGTATAATTCACCCCTCCACTTT
CDR3: CASTPGRYNSPLHF
D: .
size: .
J: TRBJ1-6
V: TRBV6-1

DNA: TGTGCCAGTAGTTCCCTAGATCAGCCCCAGCATTTT
CDR3: CASSSLDQPQHF
D: .
size: .
J: TRBJ1-5
V: TRBV19

DNA: TGTGCCAGCTCACCTTCCCAGGAGGCTGAAGCTTTCTTT
CDR3: CASSPSQEAEAFF
D: .
size: .
J: TRBJ1-1
V: TRBV18

DNA: TGTGCCAGCAGCGCCGATGTAGCGGGAGGGCCGGGGAATGAGCAGTTCTTC
CDR3: CASSADVAGGPGNEQFF
D: TRBD2
size: .
J: TRBJ2-1
V: TRBV9

DNA: TGCGCCAGCAGCTCGGGGAGACAGGGGGGCGGGAACACTGAAGCTTTCTTT
CDR3: CASSSGRQGGGNTEAFF
D: TRBD1
size: .
J: TRBJ1-1
V: TRBV5-1

DNA: TGTGCCAGTAGTCAACCGGGACTCAAGGTCACAGATACGCAGTATTTT
CDR3: CASSQPGLKVTDTQYF
D: .
size: .
J: TRBJ2-3
V: TRBV19

DNA: TGTGCCAGCTCACCCCGGCCCCAGGGCTACGAGCAGTACTTC
CDR3: CASSPRPQGYEQYF
D: .
size: .
J: TRBJ2-7
V: TRBV18

DNA: TGTGCCAGCAGTAAAAGGGAGGCAACTAATGAAAAACTGTTTTTT
CDR3: CASSKREATNEKLFF
D: .
size: once
J: TRBJ1-4
V: TRBV2

DNA: TGCAGCGTTACAGGGGGCAATGGGGAGACCCAGTACTTC
CDR3: CSVTGGNGETQYF
D: TRBD1
size: .
J: TRBJ2-5
V: TRBV29-1

DNA: TGTGCCAGCAGTAAACAGACTAACTACGAGCAGTACTTC
CDR3: CASSKQTNYEQYF
D: .
size: .
J: TRBJ2-7
V: TRBV6-1

DNA: TGTGCCTCACAGGACGGGGGACAGGGTGAAAAACTGTTTTTT
CDR3: CASQDGGQGEKLFF
D: TRBD1
size: .
J: TRBJ1-4
V: TRBV27

DNA: TGCGCCAGCCGCTTAAGCGGGAGAGGTAGTGATACGCAGTATTTT
CDR3: CASRLSGRGSDTQYF
D: TRBD2
size: .
J: TRBJ2-3
V: TRBV5-1

DNA: TGTGCCAGCAGCTCCCTCGTTGGGCTCTCTGGGGCCAACGTCCTGACTTTC
CDR3: CASSSLVGLSGANVLTF
D: .
size: .
J: TRBJ2-6
V: TRBV7-3

DNA: TGCGCCAGCAGCTTGGATGAGGGCAGCTATGGCTACACCTTC
CDR3: CASSLDEGSYGYTF
D: .
size: once
J: TRBJ1-2
V: TRBV5-1

DNA: TGTGCCAGCAGTTCGGGACTAGCGGGGGGACAAGAGACCCAGTACTTC
CDR3: CASSSGLAGGQETQYF
D: TRBD2
size: .
J: TRBJ2-5
V: TRBV27

DNA: TGCGCCAGCAGCTTATCTGCAGGGTTGACTGAAGCTTTCTTT
CDR3: CASSLSAGLTEAFF
D: .
size: .
J: TRBJ1-1
V: TRBV5-1

DNA: TGTGCCAGCAGCCTCACACTACAGGGGCGCTACACCTTC
CDR3: CASSLTLQGRYTF
D: TRBD1
size: .
J: TRBJ1-2
V: TRBV7-3

DNA: TGTGCCAGCAGCTTAGAGCCGAGCACCACTGAAGCTTTCTTT
CDR3: CASSLEPSTTEAFF
D: .
size: .
J: TRBJ1-1
V: TRBV7-9

DNA: TGTGCCAGCAGCTCAGGGAGAAACCAAGAGACCCAGTACTTC
CDR3: CASSSGRNQETQYF
D: .
size: .
J: TRBJ2-5
V: TRBV7-3

DNA: TGTGCCAGCAGCCTTGGAAGGGGGTTTGGCGGGGAGCTGTTTTTT
CDR3: CASSLGRGFGGELFF
D: .
size: .
J: TRBJ2-2
V: TRBV5-6

DNA: TGCGCCAGCAGCTTGGCCGGGACAGGGGGTGGCTACACCTTC
CDR3: CASSLAGTGGGYTF
D: TRBD1
size: .
J: TRBJ1-2
V: TRBV5-1

DNA: TGCGCCAGCAGCTTGGGGGATCTAAACTATGGCTACACCTTC
CDR3: CASSLGDLNYGYTF
D: .
size: .
J: TRBJ1-2
V: TRBV5-1

DNA: TGTGCCAGCAGTGACCCGGGACAGGGGGTGCTCTTAGGAGGCTACACCTTC
CDR3: CASSDPGQGVLLGGYTF
D: TRBD1
size: .
J: TRBJ1-2
V: TRBV6-1

DNA: TGTGCCAGCAGCTTAGGCACAGTACCACAAGAGACCCAGTACTTC
CDR3: CASSLGTVPQETQYF
D: .
size: .
J: TRBJ2-5
V: TRBV7-7

DNA: TGCGCCAGCAGCGCTGACCCAGCTCCCTACAATGAGCAGTTCTTC
CDR3: CASSADPAPYNEQFF
D: .
size: .
J: TRBJ2-1
V: TRBV5-1

DNA: TGTGCCAGCACCCGGACCGATACAGAAGCTTTCTTT
CDR3: CASTRTDTEAFF
D: .
size: .
J: TRBJ1-1
V: TRBV7-8

DNA: TGTGCCAGCAGCGTGGGGACTAGCGGGCCCTACAATGAGCAGTTCTTC
CDR3: CASSVGTSGPYNEQFF
D: TRBD2
size: .
J: TRBJ2-1
V: TRBV9

DNA: TGTGCCAGTAGTATGGGGGGTGCTAGCACAGATACGCAGTATTTT
CDR3: CASSMGGASTDTQYF
D: .
size: .
J: TRBJ2-3
V: TRBV19

DNA: TGTGCCAGCAGCGAACAGGGTCCCACGAACACCGGGGAGCTGTTTTTT
CDR3: CASSEQGPTNTGELFF
D: .
size: few
J: TRBJ2-2
V: TRBV9

DNA: TGTGCCTGGAGTGTAAGCCTCAGACGCCAGGGGGCGAGGTACGAGCAGTACTTC
CDR3: CAWSVSLRRQGARYEQYF
D: TRBD1
size: .
J: TRBJ2-7
V: TRBV30

DNA: TGTGCCAGCAGCTACTTTGTTGGGACAGGCACGGGGGGCTACACCTTC
CDR3: CASSYFVGTGTGGYTF
D: TRBD1
size: few
J: TRBJ1-2
V: TRBV7-6

DNA: TGTGCCAGCTCACCCGCTAACGAGCAGTTCTTC
CDR3: CASSPANEQFF
D: .
size: .
J: TRBJ2-1
V: TRBV18